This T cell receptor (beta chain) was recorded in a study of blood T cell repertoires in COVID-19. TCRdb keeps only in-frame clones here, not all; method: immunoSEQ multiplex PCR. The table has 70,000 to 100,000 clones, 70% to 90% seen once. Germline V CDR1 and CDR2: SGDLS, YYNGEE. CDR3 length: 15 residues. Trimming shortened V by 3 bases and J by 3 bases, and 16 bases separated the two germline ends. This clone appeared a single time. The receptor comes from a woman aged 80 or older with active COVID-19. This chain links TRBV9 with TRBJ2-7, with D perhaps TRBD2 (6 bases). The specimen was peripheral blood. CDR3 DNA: TGTGCCAGCAGCGAACGGGCGGGGCCTTTCTACGAGCAGTACTTC. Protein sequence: CASSERAGPFYEQYF.